This T cell receptor (beta chain) came from a study of blood T cell repertoires in COVID-19. Across the study: From T cells, B-cell-depleted T cells, or PBMCs came the material, which was cDNA or gDNA.

The assay was immunoSEQ multiplex PCR, and TCRdb's table has in-frame clones only and misses some. Of some 300,000 clones in the sample, about 91% are singletons; the top ten hold about 7%. The CDR3 contains 13 residues. V was shortened by 8 bases and J by 0 bases, with 8 bases between the two germline ends. Looked up from germline, CDR1 is MNHEY and CDR2 is SVGAGI. The chain is built from TRBV6-5 and TRBJ1-5; D call uncertain. This TCR came from a woman aged 25 to 39 who had recovered from COVID-19. The sequenced material came from peripheral blood. This CDR3 is CASGRDSNQPQHF. The CDR3 coding sequence is TGTGCCAGCGGGCGGGATAGCAATCAGCCCCAGCATTTT.